This record covers a single TCR beta chain. Its antigen is currently unknown. Clones were sequenced by immunoSEQ multiplex PCR, and TCRdb holds only the in-frame ones, with some missing. The table records 90,000 to 130,000 clones, roughly 90% of them present only once. This record comes from a study of PD-L1 blockade in urothelial cancer. In the study overall: Patients previously received 0 to 3 chemotherapy regimens. At 3 weeks (second dose) and 6 weeks after starting treatment, blood was analyzed. Whole-study results and caveats: The study found that durable-benefit patients expanded tumor-associated blood clones more at 3 weeks.

As for time point: peripheral blood 6 weeks after treatment start. Sampling of each patient yielded between 1 and 8 specimens, collected pretreatment and on-treatment. The V end lost 8 bases, the J end lost 6 bases, and 7 bases lay between the germline ends. The CDR3 has 10 amino acids. In germline, CDR1 is SNHLY, CDR2 FYNNEI. The receptor comes from a man aged 55-75 years with urothelial cancer. Sample: PBMCs, taken around atezolizumab (anti-PD-L1) treatment. The chain is built from TRBV2 and TRBJ1-1, with TRBD1 as a possible D gene (5 bases). CDR3 in amino acids: CASGTPEAFF. The DNA for the CDR3 is TGTGCCAGCGGGACTCCTGAAGCTTTCTTT.